The 28 T cell receptor beta chains below all came from one sample that was sequenced in a study of circulating and synovial CD4+ cells in juvenile arthritis. The data were produced by immunoSEQ multiplex PCR, yet TCRdb's version contains in-frame clones alone and is incomplete. The sample has about 33,000 clones, roughly 96% seen once. The source material was CD4+ T cells from blood. The receptors come from a human donor with juvenile idiopathic arthritis.

In its sample, this clone was seen once. The same CDR3 is also encoded by other DNA sequences in this sample. This chain connects TRBV18 to TRBJ2-1; 11 bases agree with TRBD2. The CDR3 spans 14 residues. Germline V gene lookup returns CDR1 KGHSH and CDR2 LQKENI. The V segment lost 4 bases and the J segment 9 bases; nucleotides outside the gene matches: 5. This CDR3 reads CASSLAGGPREQFF. The CDR3 nucleotides are TGTGCCAGCTCACTAGCGGGAGGGCCCCGTGAGCAGTTCTTC.

The table lists this clone with a count of one. The gene calls are TRBV30 and TRBJ1-1; D is unresolved. The length of the CDR3 is 13 residues. Trimming pared 0 bases from V and 6 bases from J, leaving 11 bases between. Germline CDR1 is GTSNPN and CDR2 is SVGIG (reference sequence). The CDR3 reads CAWSVRGSAEAFF. The CDR3 nucleotides read TGTGCCTGGAGTGTACGAGGTTCGGCTGAAGCTTTCTTT.

This chain joins TRBV19 and TRBJ1-1; 9 bases fit TRBD1. This CDR3 has 14 amino acids. The V gene end was trimmed by 6 bases and the J gene end by 1 base; junction bases not matched to a gene: 3. Germline CDR1 and CDR2: LNHDA and SQIVND (reference sequence). The CDR3 DNA follows: TGTGCCAGTAGACACAGGGGGCAGAACACTGAAGCTTTCTTT. Translating gives CASRHRGQNTEAFF.

The chain joins TRBV7-2 to TRBJ2-1; 8 bases are shared with TRBD2. Germline values: CDR1 SGHTA, CDR2 FQGNSA. The CDR3 consists of 14 residues. The V segment lost 6 bases and the J segment 9 bases; nucleotides outside the gene matches: 10. The CDR3 protein is CASRGAGGVPEQFF. The DNA of the CDR3 is TGTGCCAGCAGAGGGGCGGGAGGTGTTCCTGAGCAGTTCTTC.

This clone turned up a few times. The sample carries other DNA sequences with the same CDR3. The chain uses TRBV28 and TRBJ1-2, with 7 bases identical to TRBD1. The germline CDR1 and CDR2 sequences are MDHEN and SYDVKM. The CDR3 is 12 amino acids. Germline trimming cut 6 bases from V and 2 bases from J; bases unmatched to any gene: 0. The CDR3 reads CASRTGNYGYTF. CDR3 DNA sequence: TGTGCCAGCAGGACAGGGAACTATGGCTACACCTTC.

The chain has TRBV6-5 and TRBJ2-3; 8 bases line up with TRBD1. Trimming cost V 7 bases and J 8 bases; bases outside gene matches: 14. Looked up from germline, CDR1 is MNHEY and CDR2 is SVGAGI. The CDR3 is 15 residues long. The CDR3 DNA sequence: TGTGCCAGCACCAACCCCCAGGGGGCTTTGGGTACGCAGTATTTT. Residues: CASTNPQGALGTQYF.

The genes are TRBV5-6 and TRBJ1-5; D gene unclear. V was pared by 0 bases and J by 0 bases, with 4 bases between. CDR1 SGHDT and CDR2 YYEEEE come from the germline V gene. This CDR3 region has 14 residues. The CDR3, as DNA: TGTGCCAGCAGCTTGGCCGTTAGCAATCAGCCCCAGCATTTT. It specifies CASSLAVSNQPQHF.

This chain connects TRBV20-1 to TRBJ1-2, with D possibly matching TRBD1 (5 bases). Germline V gene data show CDR1 as DFQATT and CDR2 as SNEGSKA (reference sequence). CDR3 length: 10 residues. Trimming stripped 6 bases from V and 7 bases from J, with 9 bases between. CDR3 sequence: CSAAGGGYTF. The CDR3 DNA follows: TGCAGTGCCGCGGGGGGTGGCTACACCTTC.

The V gene is TRBV10-3, the J gene TRBJ2-7, with TRBD1 identical over 7 bases. The CDR3 length is 12 residues. The ends lost 6 bases at V and 7 bases at J; junction bases unmatched: 6. Germline CDR1 ENHRY, CDR2 SYGVKD. The CDR3 region is CAIRDRQWEQYF. The CDR3 region has the DNA TGTGCCATCAGGGACAGGCAGTGGGAGCAGTACTTC.

This rearrangement joins TRBV6-5 to TRBJ1-2, with TRBD1 matching over 8 bases. Germline V gene data show CDR1 as MNHEY and CDR2 as SVGAGI. V was pared by 10 bases and J by 1 base, with 5 bases of the junction left unmatched. There are 13 residues in the CDR3. The CDR3 region has the DNA TGTGCCACCGAAGGACAGGGTAACTATGGCTACACCTTC. Protein product: CATEGQGNYGYTF.

This chain links TRBV28 with TRBJ2-1; TRBD1 might be the D (5 bases). Trimming took off 7 bases at V and 7 bases at J, with 14 bases between the two ends. The CDR3 covers 13 residues. Looked up from germline, CDR1 is MDHEN and CDR2 is SYDVKM. DNA for the CDR3: TGTGCCAGCAACGGCCCAGGGTTGAATGAGCAGTTCTTC. Amino acids: CASNGPGLNEQFF.

The chain carries TRBV6-6 and TRBJ2-5, with unresolved D. Trimming removed 10 bases from V and 2 bases from J, with 14 bases in between. This CDR3 has 13 residues. CDR1 is MNHNY, CDR2 SVGAGI, per germline (reference sequence). CDR3 nucleotides: TGTGCCACCTGTGCGGCAGTTCAAGAGACCCAGTACTTC. It translates to CATCAAVQETQYF.

The rearrangement uses TRBV6-1 and TRBJ1-1; TRBD1 matches at 8 bases. CDR3 length equals 12 residues. CDR1 is MNHNS and CDR2 is SASEGT in the germline V gene. V lost 11 bases and J lost 7; bases outside the gene matches: 9. The CDR3 loop reads CAGRTGTLEAFF. The CDR3 coding sequence is TGTGCCGGTCGGACAGGGACCCTTGAAGCTTTCTTT.

This chain uses TRBV19 with TRBJ2-7; D is unresolved. The CDR3 is 15 residues long. The V end was cut by 2 bases, the J end by 2 bases, with 13 bases between. CDR1 is LNHDA, CDR2 SQIVND, per germline (reference sequence). DNA for the CDR3: TGTGCCAGTAGTATATCCGCACTGGTGACCTACGAGCAGTACTTC. Protein sequence: CASSISALVTYEQYF.

CDR3 residues: CASRSGEDTQYF. The DNA for the CDR3 is TGTGCCAGCAGATCAGGGGAGGATACGCAGTATTTT. J is TRBJ2-3 and V is TRBV6-5; possible D gene TRBD1, 6 bases. Germline V gives CDR1 MNHEY, CDR2 SVGAGI. The CDR3 totals 12 residues. Trimming cost V 6 bases and J 6 bases, with 10 bases left between them.

The CDR3 bases are TGTGCCAGCAGTCCACGGAGGACAGGGGGCTACGAGCAGTACTTC. Amino acids: CASSPRRTGGYEQYF. This rearrangement joins TRBV28 to TRBJ2-7; TRBD1 aligns across 10 bases. Trimming at V came to 5 bases and at J to 3 bases, leaving 7 bases not matched to a gene. Looked up from germline, CDR1 is MDHEN and CDR2 is SYDVKM. The CDR3 totals 15 residues.

Regarding this clone: The sample contains more than one DNA sequence encoding this CDR3. This rearrangement joins TRBV30 to TRBJ1-6; tentative D call: TRBD1 (6 bases). With 5 bases removed from V and 6 bases from J, the gap between germline ends came to 14 bases. Germline-derived CDR1 and CDR2 are GTSNPN and SVGIG (reference sequence). There are 14 residues in the CDR3. The CDR3 DNA reads as TGTGCCTGGTGTAGAGGGACACTTAATTCACCCCTCCACTTT. This encodes CAWCRGTLNSPLHF.

This chain links TRBV2 with TRBJ1-4; 7 bases agree with TRBD1. Trimming took 5 bases from V and 5 from J; bases not matched to a gene: 8. CDR3 size: 15 residues. CDR1 SNHLY and CDR2 FYNNEI come from the germline V gene. Written as DNA, the CDR3 is TGTGCCAGCAGTACCCAGGGGGTGTTGAATGAAAAACTGTTTTTT. The encoded protein is CASSTQGVLNEKLFF.

The chain recombines TRBV5-1 with TRBJ2-7; 7 positions agree with TRBD1. CDR1 and CDR2 (germline): SGHRS, YFSETQ. The V and J ends lost 2 bases and 5 bases, in that order; junction bases with no gene match: 4. The CDR3 totals 13 residues. In DNA form, the CDR3 reads TGCGCCAGCAGCTTAAGGACAGGCGACGAGCAGTACTTC. It is translated as CASSLRTGDEQYF.

The DNA for the CDR3 is TGTGCCAGCAGCCGACAGGGGGCAGGAGATACGCAGTATTTT. This encodes CASSRQGAGDTQYF. J is TRBJ2-3 and V is TRBV7-2; 10 bases map to TRBD1. V was pared by 5 bases and J by 5 bases, with 4 bases of the junction left unmatched. The CDR3 is 14 residues long. CDR1 SGHTA and CDR2 FQGNSA come from the germline V gene.

The chain carries TRBV10-2 and TRBJ2-1; 9 bases agree with TRBD2. CDR1 is WSHSY and CDR2 is SAAADI in the germline V gene. The CDR3 consists of 15 residues. Unmatched junction bases numbered 4, after V lost 5 bases and J lost 2 bases. The CDR3 DNA follows: TGCGCCAGCAGTTCGACTAGCGGTACCTACAATGAGCAGTTCTTC. Protein product: CASSSTSGTYNEQFF.

V gene TRBV6-5 combines with J gene TRBJ2-7, with TRBD1 matching over 11 bases. This CDR3 comprises 15 residues. Germline V gene lookup returns CDR1 MNHEY and CDR2 SVGAGI. V lost 4 bases to trimming and J lost 7 bases; unmatched junction nucleotides: 9. CDR3 residues: CASSLPGTGGTEQYF. CDR3 DNA: TGTGCCAGCAGTTTACCCGGGACAGGGGGTACGGAGCAGTACTTC.

For this clone: This same CDR3 is encoded by further DNA sequences in the sample. The chain links TRBV27 to TRBJ1-6; 7 bases map to TRBD1. CDR1 is MNHEY, CDR2 SMNVEV, per germline (reference sequence). V shed 6 bases, J shed 9 bases, and the junction held 5 bases outside the gene matches. CDR3 length equals 13 residues. CDR3 region: CASRPGTVSPLHF. In nucleotides, the CDR3 is TGTGCCAGCAGGCCCGGGACAGTTTCACCCCTCCACTTT.

V is TRBV7-8 and J is TRBJ2-3, with TRBD2 matching 8 bases. CDR1 is SGHVS and CDR2 is FQNEAQ in the germline V gene. The CDR3 is 17 amino acids. Losses at the gene ends were 5 bases for V and 1 base for J; bases not matched to a gene: 11. CDR3 region: CASSPSGGRGGTDTQYF. CDR3 coding DNA: TGTGCCAGCAGCCCCTCGGGAGGGAGGGGCGGCACAGATACGCAGTATTTT.

CDR3 coding DNA: TGTGCCAGCAGTTTCCCCAGGGATGGGCAGCCCCAGCATTTT. Translated: CASSFPRDGQPQHF. This chain uses TRBV28 with TRBJ1-5; the D gene is possibly TRBD1 (5 bases). CDR1 is MDHEN, CDR2 SYDVKM, per germline. V shed 3 bases and J shed 7 bases, with 13 bases lying between them. The CDR3 consists of 14 residues. Based on the CDR3 plus reference TRBV28 and TRBJ1-5, the full variable domain is DVKVTQSSRYLVKRTGEKVFLECVQDMDHENMFWYRQDPGLGLRLIYFSYDVKMKEKGDIPEGYSVSREKKERFSLILESASTNQTSMYLCASSFPRDGQPQHFGDGTRLSIL.

This clone has just a few counts. V is TRBV5-1 and J is TRBJ2-3, with 7 bases matching TRBD2. Germline CDR1 SGHRS, CDR2 YFSETQ. V shed 0 bases, J shed 0 bases, and the junction held 1 base outside the gene matches. The CDR3 consists of 15 residues. CDR3 DNA: TGCGCCAGCAGCTTGGGTAGCGGGAGCACAGATACGCAGTATTTT. Its translation is CASSLGSGSTDTQYF.

The chain is built from TRBV30 and TRBJ2-1; 9 nucleotides agree with TRBD2. The germline V gene has CDR1 GTSNPN and CDR2 SVGIG (reference sequence). The CDR3 has 18 residues. V was pared by 0 bases and J by 5 bases, with 14 bases of the junction left unmatched. The CDR3 DNA reads TGTGCCTGGAGTGTAGATATTATTAGTCTAGCGGGGAACAATGAGCAGTTCTTC. This codes for CAWSVDIISLAGNNEQFF.

V usage is TRBV9 and J usage is TRBJ2-7, with TRBD1 matching 7 bases. Germline trimming cut 4 bases from V and 2 bases from J; bases unmatched to any gene: 6. This CDR3 has 14 residues. From germline, CDR1 is SGDLS and CDR2 YYNGEE. The CDR3 region has the DNA TGTGCCAGCAGCTTCCGACAGGGTGCCTACGAGCAGTACTTC. Translated: CASSFRQGAYEQYF.